The 21 T cell receptor beta chains listed next were all sequenced from one sample in a study of CD8 T cells in Susac syndrome. RNA totalling about 0.45 to 1 ug underwent reverse transcription with random hexamers. TCRdb redid the calling of the immunoSEQ multiplex PCR reads with MiXCR, one entry per CDR3 protein. This sample carries some 300,000 distinct CDR3 sequences, 75% to 85% of them seen once, and the ten largest clones take roughly 0.21%. The sample was CD8+ T cells from PBMCs. The receptors stem from a human donor with multiple sclerosis.

The chain carries TRBV27 and TRBJ2-1; 10 bases map to TRBD1. This CDR3 contains 14 residues. The J segment lost 8 bases and the V segment lost 6 bases, leaving 7 bases of the junction unmatched. Germline lookup yields CDR1 MNHEY and CDR2 SMNVEV (reference sequence). The CDR3 DNA reads TGTGCCAGCAGCGCAGGACAGGGGGGGGATGAGCAGTTCTTC. Translation: CASSAGQGGDEQFF.

A single count supports this clonotype. The chain employs TRBV19 and TRBJ2-1; TRBD2 aligns across 8 bases. The CDR3 spans 16 residues. Germline V gene lookup returns CDR1 LNHDA and CDR2 SQIVND (reference sequence). The junction had 12 bases not matched to a gene; V was cut back by 3 bases and J by 8 bases. DNA for the CDR3: TGTGCCAGTAGTATCCCTCCAGGGACTAGAAGGGATGAGCAGTTCTTC. Protein product: CASSIPPGTRRDEQFF.

This clonotype has only one observation. This chain links TRBV28 with TRBJ2-7, with 8 nucleotides matching TRBD2. The CDR3 is made up of 15 amino acids. With V trimmed by 3 bases and J by 7 bases, 11 bases remained unmatched. CDR1 is MDHEN, CDR2 SYDVKM, per germline. The CDR3 coding sequence is TGTGCCAGCAGTTTTATCCGTGCTAGCGGGTGGGAGCAGTACTTC. This codes for CASSFIRASGWEQYF.

This clonotype was counted a single time. The genes are TRBV3-1 and TRBJ2-3; D is uncertain. CDR1 LGHDT and CDR2 YNNKEL come from the germline V gene (reference sequence). This CDR3 contains 15 residues. V lost 1 base and J 6 bases, leaving 14 bases between the germline ends. Here the CDR3 DNA reads TGTGCCAGCAGCCAAGGCGAGTTAAATTGGGATACGCAGTATTTT. Protein sequence: CASSQGELNWDTQYF.

The V and J genes are TRBV12-3 or TRBV12-4 and TRBJ2-7; 7 nucleotides match TRBD2. V dropped 6 bases and J dropped 2; count of bases not matched to a gene: 4. The CDR3 sequence is 13 residues long. This chain's CDR3 is CASRRGLTYEQYF. For the CDR3, the DNA is TGTGCCAGCAGACGGGGACTAACCTACGAGCAGTACTTC.

The chain carries TRBV20-1 and TRBJ2-7, with D possibly TRBD2 on 6 matching bases. CDR1 is DFQATT and CDR2 is SNEGSKA in the germline V gene (reference sequence). Trimming took off 6 bases at V and 3 bases at J, with 12 bases between the two ends. This CDR3 comprises 12 residues. CDR3 in amino acids: CSARDFGYEQYF. In DNA form, the CDR3 reads TGCAGTGCCAGGGACTTTGGCTACGAGCAGTACTTC.

V gene TRBV24-1 combines with J gene TRBJ2-1; possibly TRBD1 or TRBD2 for D (5 bases each). In germline, CDR1 is KGHDR, CDR2 SFDVKD. Trimming shortened V by 2 bases and J by 1 base, and 11 bases separated the two germline ends. The CDR3 totals 16 residues. The CDR3 region has the DNA TGTGCCACCAGTGATTGGGGGATTCTTTCCTACAATGAGCAGTTCTTC. Translated: CATSDWGILSYNEQFF.

This clonotype has just one count. The genes are TRBV7-3 and TRBJ2-7; D uncertain. Germline V gene sequence: CDR1 SGHTA, CDR2 FQGTGA. The CDR3 sequence is 12 residues long. V was shortened by 5 bases and J by 4 bases, with 9 bases between the two germline ends. The CDR3 loop reads CASSPYAYEQYF. The DNA for the CDR3 is TGTGCCAGCAGCCCTTATGCGTACGAGCAGTACTTC.

The CDR3 DNA is TGCGCCAGCAGTGAGGGGAGGGAGGCAGATACGCAGTATTTT. Amino acid sequence: CASSEGREADTQYF. This chain joins TRBV10-1 and TRBJ2-3; 7 nucleotides match TRBD2. The trim removed 2 bases at V and 4 bases at J, leaving 3 bases unmatched. The CDR3 sequence is 14 residues long. Looked up from germline, CDR1 is WNHNN and CDR2 is SYGVQD (reference sequence).

The genes are TRBV28 and TRBJ2-3; tentative D call: TRBD1 (6 bases). The CDR3 is 15 amino acids. Looked up from germline, CDR1 is MDHEN and CDR2 is SYDVKM. V shed 5 bases and J shed 1 base, with 13 bases lying between them. DNA of the CDR3: TGTGCCAGCAGTCAGGGGAACACCCGCACAGATACGCAGTATTTT. Translated, it gives CASSQGNTRTDTQYF. The whole variable domain, filled in from reference TRBV28 and TRBJ2-3, reads DVKVTQSSRYLVKRTGEKVFLECVQDMDHENMFWYRQDPGLGLRLIYFSYDVKMKEKGDIPEGYSVSREKKERFSLILESASTNQTSMYLCASSQGNTRTDTQYFGPGTRLTVL.

The V call is TRBV10-1, the J call TRBJ1-5; possible D gene TRBD1, 5 bases. V was clipped by 5 bases and J by 0 bases, with 8 bases between them. Per the germline V gene, CDR1 is WNHNN and CDR2 is SYGVQD (reference sequence). The CDR3 covers 14 residues. For the CDR3, the DNA is TGCGCCAGCAGTAACAGGAATAGCAATCAGCCCCAGCATTTT. Residues: CASSNRNSNQPQHF.

V usage is TRBV27 and J usage is TRBJ1-1, with D perhaps TRBD1 (5 bases). Germline assignment: CDR1 MNHEY and CDR2 SMNVEV (reference sequence). The CDR3 consists of 16 residues. The V end was cut by 3 bases, the J end by 5 bases, with 19 bases between. CDR3 sequence reads: CASSFGGGVTGTEAFF. The CDR3 DNA follows: TGTGCCAGCAGTTTCGGGGGAGGGGTTACGGGGACTGAAGCTTTCTTT.

The V and J genes are TRBV27 and TRBJ1-5, with D unresolved. This CDR3 region has 13 residues. V lost 6 bases and J lost 6, with 12 bases in between. The germline V gene has CDR1 MNHEY and CDR2 SMNVEV (reference sequence). The DNA of the CDR3 is TGTGCCAGCAGGGGGAGAGGGTCTCAGCCCCAGCATTTT. Its translation: CASRGRGSQPQHF.

The chain has TRBV6-2 or TRBV6-3 and TRBJ2-1, with 7 bases fitting TRBD2. The CDR3 totals 19 residues. Per the germline V gene, CDR1 is MNHEY and CDR2 is SVGEGT. With 2 bases clipped from V and 0 bases from J, the junction kept 13 bases outside the gene matches. Here the CDR3 DNA reads TGTGCCAGCAGTTACGACCCCCGGCTAGCGGAGAGCTCCTACAATGAGCAGTTCTTC. Its translation: CASSYDPRLAESSYNEQFF.

Only one count was recorded for this clonotype. The genes are TRBV12-3 or TRBV12-4 and TRBJ2-7; 7 bases line up with TRBD2. Unmatched junction bases numbered 11, after V lost 6 bases and J lost 6 bases. The length of the CDR3 is 14 residues. CDR3 sequence reads: CASSPAGVLFEQYF. The DNA for the CDR3 is TGTGCCAGCAGCCCCGCGGGAGTCCTCTTCGAGCAGTACTTC.

This clonotype was found once. The chain joins TRBV7-2 to TRBJ2-7; 7 bases align to TRBD1. CDR1 is SGHTA and CDR2 is FQGNSA in the germline V gene. V trimming: 5 bases; J trimming: 6 bases; junction bases outside the gene matches: 7. The CDR3 spans 13 residues. The CDR3 DNA reads TGTGCCAGCAGCGCAGAATACAGGGGCGAGCAGTACTTC. Translated: CASSAEYRGEQYF.

This rearrangement joins TRBV19 to TRBJ2-7; the match to TRBD1 covers 8 bases. Germline values: CDR1 LNHDA, CDR2 SQIVND (reference sequence). Germline trimming cut 4 bases from V and 2 bases from J; bases unmatched to any gene: 4. The CDR3 totals 14 residues. CDR3 region: CASSTQDRAYEQYF. CDR3 sequence (DNA): TGTGCCAGTAGTACCCAGGACAGGGCCTACGAGCAGTACTTC.

The V and J genes are TRBV4-1 and TRBJ2-1, with 8 nucleotides matching TRBD2. The CDR3 is 16 amino acids. The trim removed 0 bases at V and 10 bases at J, leaving 11 bases unmatched. Per the germline V gene, CDR1 is MGHRA and CDR2 is YSYEKL. The CDR3 nucleotides read TGCGCCAGCAGCCAAGATCTTAGCGGGAACATCGGGGAGCAGTTCTTC. This sequence encodes CASSQDLSGNIGEQFF.

The chain employs TRBV4-3 and TRBJ1-2, with a tentative D call TRBD1 (5 bases). CDR1 is LGHNA, CDR2 YSLEER, per germline. The V and J ends lost 0 bases and 2 bases respectively, with 13 bases between them. The CDR3 sequence is 16 residues long. The CDR3 bases are TGCGCCAGCAGCCAAGACCGTCCCAAGGGGAACTATGGCTACACCTTC. This encodes CASSQDRPKGNYGYTF.

This rearrangement joins TRBV12-3 or TRBV12-4 to TRBJ2-2; D uncertain. V lost 7 bases and J lost 5, with 11 bases in between. The CDR3 has 13 amino acids. CDR3 bases: TGTGCCAGCATCCCGGGCTCAACCGGGGAGCTGTTTTTT. It specifies CASIPGSTGELFF.

This chain connects TRBV12-3 or TRBV12-4 to TRBJ2-1; tentative D call: TRBD1 (6 bases). This CDR3 has 15 amino acids. The V end was cut by 6 bases, the J end by 3 bases, with 15 bases between. For the CDR3, the DNA is TGTGCCAGCAGGGTGTTAGGGGGACACTACAATGAGCAGTTCTTC. Protein product: CASRVLGGHYNEQFF.